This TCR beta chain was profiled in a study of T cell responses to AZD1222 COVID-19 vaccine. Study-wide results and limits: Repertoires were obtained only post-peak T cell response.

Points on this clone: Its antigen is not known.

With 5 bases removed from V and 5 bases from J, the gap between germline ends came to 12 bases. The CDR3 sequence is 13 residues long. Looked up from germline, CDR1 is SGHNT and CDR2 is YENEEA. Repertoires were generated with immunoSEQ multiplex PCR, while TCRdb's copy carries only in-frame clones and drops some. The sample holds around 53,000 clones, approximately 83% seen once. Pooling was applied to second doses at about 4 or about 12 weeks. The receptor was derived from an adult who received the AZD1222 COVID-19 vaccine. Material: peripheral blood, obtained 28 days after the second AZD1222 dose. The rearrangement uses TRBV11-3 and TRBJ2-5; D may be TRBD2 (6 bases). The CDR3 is CASSRDSGETQYF. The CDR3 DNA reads TGTGCCAGCAGCCGGGACTCCGGGGAGACCCAGTACTTC. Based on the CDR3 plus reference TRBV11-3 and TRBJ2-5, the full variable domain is EAGVVQSPRYKIIEKKQPVAFWCNPISGHNTLYWYLQNLGQGPELLIRYENEEAVDDSQLPKDRFSAERLKGVDSTLKIQPAELGDSAVYLCASSRDSGETQYFGPGTRLLVL.